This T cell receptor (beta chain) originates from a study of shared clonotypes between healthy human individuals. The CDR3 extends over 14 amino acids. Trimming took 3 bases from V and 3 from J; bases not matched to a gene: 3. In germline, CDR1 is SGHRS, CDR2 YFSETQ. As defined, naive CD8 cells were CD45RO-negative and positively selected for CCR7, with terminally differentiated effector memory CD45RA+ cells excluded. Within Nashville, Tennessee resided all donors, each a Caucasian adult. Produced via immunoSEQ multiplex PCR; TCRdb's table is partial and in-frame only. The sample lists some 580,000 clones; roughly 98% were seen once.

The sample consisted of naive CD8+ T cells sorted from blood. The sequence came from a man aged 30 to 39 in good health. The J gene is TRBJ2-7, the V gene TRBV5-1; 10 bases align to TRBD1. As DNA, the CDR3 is TGCGCCAGCAGCTCCCGGGACAGGGGCTACGAGCAGTACTTC. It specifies CASSSRDRGYEQYF.